This TCR beta chain was found in a study of blood T cell repertoires in COVID-19. Study at large: The United States, Italy and Spain supplied acute and convalescent COVID-19 samples. In each case, the material was cDNA or gDNA derived from T cells, B-cell-depleted T cells, or PBMCs.

Data came from immunoSEQ multiplex PCR; TCRdb stores just in-frame clones and leaves some out. The sample contains 130,000 to 150,000 clones, 88% of which appear only once. The length of the CDR3 is 11 residues. The germline V gene encodes CDR1 MDHEN and CDR2 SYDVKM. V shed 4 bases and J shed 6 bases, with 7 bases lying between them. The chain recombines TRBV28 with TRBJ2-7; the D is unclear. The TCR comes from a woman aged 30 to 39 with acute COVID-19. The sample taken for sequencing was PBMCs or T cells enriched from blood (not recorded which). The CDR3 nucleotides read TGTGCCAGCAGTTCATCAATCGAGCAGTACTTC. Translated: CASSSSIEQYF.